A single sample is the source of the 8 T cell receptor beta chains below, sequenced in a study of shared clonotypes between healthy human individuals. Profiled with immunoSEQ multiplex PCR; TCRdb holds only in-frame clones, not every one. The sample yields roughly 770,000 clones, about 97% seen once. Naive CD8 cells, CD45RO-negative and positively selected for CCR7, excluded terminally differentiated effector memory CD45RA+ cells. Material: naive CD8+ T cells sorted from blood. The receptor source for this set is a young man in good health.

J is TRBJ2-1 and V is TRBV5-1; D is unclear. The germline V gene encodes CDR1 SGHRS and CDR2 YFSETQ. CDR3 size: 12 residues. The V gene lost 1 base and the J gene lost 6 bases, with 5 bases spanning the gap. CDR3 coding DNA: TGCGCCAGCAGCTTGTCGTCCAATGAGCAGTTCTTC. It translates to CASSLSSNEQFF. The variable domain in full, with the rest retrieved from reference TRBV5-1 and TRBJ2-1, is KAGVTQTPRYLIKTRGQQVTLSCSPISGHRSVSWYQQTPGQGLQFLFEYFSETQRNKGNFPGRFSGRQFSNSRSEMNVSTLELGDSALYLCASSLSSNEQFFGPGTRLTVL.

The table lists this clone with a count of one. This chain uses TRBV9 with TRBJ2-5; tentatively, D is TRBD2 (6 bases). Per the germline V gene, CDR1 is SGDLS and CDR2 is YYNGEE. The CDR3 is 15 amino acids. The germline V and J ends were trimmed by 0 bases and 5 bases, with 14 bases remaining between them. CDR3 region: CASSVAVAGGETQYF. The CDR3, as DNA: TGTGCCAGCAGCGTAGCGGTAGCAGGAGGGGAGACCCAGTACTTC.

The chain recombines TRBV13 with TRBJ2-5; TRBD1 or TRBD2 may be the D gene (5 bases each). CDR1 PRHDT and CDR2 FYEKMQ come from the germline V gene (reference sequence). Trimming shortened V by 1 base and J by 4 bases, and 10 bases separated the two germline ends. The CDR3 loop spans 14 amino acids. CDR3 sequence: CASSLAAGRETQYF. CDR3 nucleotides: TGTGCCAGCAGCTTAGCGGCAGGGAGAGAGACCCAGTACTTC. Looking up the rest from reference TRBV13 and TRBJ2-5 gives the full variable domain: AAGVIQSPRHLIKEKRETATLKCYPIPRHDTVYWYQQGPGQDPQFLISFYEKMQSDKGSIPDRFSAQQFSDYHSELNMSSLELGDSALYFCASSLAAGRETQYFGPGTRLLVL.

V gene TRBV6-6 combines with J gene TRBJ2-5; TRBD1 aligns across 10 bases. V shed 4 bases, J shed 5 bases, and the junction held 7 bases outside the gene matches. The length of the CDR3 is 15 residues. Looked up from germline, CDR1 is MNHNY and CDR2 is SVGAGI (reference sequence). This CDR3 is CASSSGTGVFETQYF. The DNA for the CDR3 is TGTGCCAGCAGTTCCGGGACAGGGGTGTTTGAGACCCAGTACTTC.

This chain uses TRBV27 with TRBJ2-7, with D possibly being TRBD1 (7 bases). From germline, CDR1 is MNHEY and CDR2 SMNVEV (reference sequence). This CDR3 has 18 amino acids. Deletions cut 2 bases from V and 4 bases from J, with 24 bases between. The CDR3 nucleotides are TGTGCCAGCAGTTTAACCGGGAGCGAGACAGGGATGCGATACGAGCAGTACTTC. The encoded protein is CASSLTGSETGMRYEQYF.

This clone was detected once. The chain combines TRBV5-1 with TRBJ1-1; D is unclear. The V gene's germline CDR1 is SGHRS and CDR2 YFSETQ. This CDR3 contains 13 residues. Trimming removed 0 bases at V and 4 bases at J, with 7 bases between. The CDR3 loop reads CASSLDEVTEAFF. The CDR3 DNA reads as TGCGCCAGCAGCTTGGATGAAGTCACTGAAGCTTTCTTT.

The chain uses TRBV5-6 and TRBJ2-7; D is ambiguous. The length of the CDR3 is 14 residues. CDR1 is SGHDT, CDR2 YYEEEE, per germline. V shed 1 base and J shed 5 bases, with 13 bases lying between them. The CDR3 protein is CASSLIRRRNEQYF. The CDR3 DNA reads as TGTGCCAGCAGCTTGATCCGGCGTCGAAACGAGCAGTACTTC.

This clone occurred a few times. The chain combines TRBV5-6 with TRBJ2-7; D uncertain. CDR3 length equals 12 residues. Trimming removed 0 bases from V and 5 bases from J, with 6 bases in between. Germline CDR1 reads SGHDT; CDR2 reads YYEEEE. The CDR3 spells CASSLALDEQYF. The CDR3 DNA sequence: TGTGCCAGCAGCTTGGCCTTGGACGAGCAGTACTTC.